The clone carrying this TCR beta chain showed up many times. The target antigen is unknown. Each population that was sorted was more than 98% pure. This sample stems from a study of beta chain features in type 1 diabetes. Findings and caveats of the study: Among type 1 diabetes patients, VDJ junctions had fewer insertions and more deletions. TCRB CDR3s were moderately but significantly shorter in Type 1 diabetes patients in all four CD4+ subsets. Since sequencing was performed on cDNA, cells with high TCR expression could be over-represented.

Reverse transcription of all isolated RNA meant that expressed TCRB transcripts were sequenced. The repertoire was sequenced with immunoSEQ multiplex PCR; TCRdb's copy has only in-frame clones and lacks some. The profile shows 300,000 or so clones, approximately 10% of them singletons. Trimming cost V 5 bases and J 0 bases; bases outside gene matches: 3. The CDR3 sequence is 15 residues long. CDR1 SEHNR and CDR2 FQNEAQ come from the germline V gene (reference sequence). The V gene is TRBV7-9, the J gene TRBJ2-1, with TRBD1 matching over 8 bases. This clonotype was sampled from a man aged 25 to 40 with type 1 diabetes. The sample consisted of central memory CD4+ T cells from blood. CDR3 sequence (DNA): TGTGCCAGCAGCCCCGACAGGGGCTCCTACAATGAGCAGTTCTTC. Its protein product is CASSPDRGSYNEQFF. Drawing the rest from reference TRBV7-9 and TRBJ2-1, the complete variable domain is DTGVSQNPRHKITKRGQNVTFRCDPISEHNRLYWYRQTLGQGPEFLTYFQNEAQLEKSRLLSDRFSAERPKGSFSTLEIQRTEQGDSAMYLCASSPDRGSYNEQFFGPGTRLTVL.